This TCR beta chain is drawn from a study of T cells expressing NK-cell markers. TCRdb reprocessed the 5' RACE reads; each CDR3 protein has one entry and no DNA is given. The sample includes roughly 390,000 distinct CDR3 sequences. Input material: blood T cells: a sorted CD56 or NKG2C T cell subset, CD4+ or CD8+ T cells, or bulk PBMC T cells (not recorded which). This TCR was recovered from a woman between 50 and 59 years old in good health.

The chain's CDR3 is CASSHRGWGTGKDTGELFF. The chain has TRBV4-1 and TRBJ2-2; TCRdb gives TRBD1 as the D gene, but with no DNA this cannot be confirmed. The germline V gene has CDR1 MGHRA and CDR2 YSYEKL. The CDR3 covers 19 residues.